This T cell receptor beta chain originates from a study of T-cell memory formation after mild COVID-19. Points from the study as a whole: Pre-infection memory already had some responding clones, implying cross-reactive memory joined.

In the case of this clonotype: The antigen remains unidentified.

The 5'RACE method, run with constant-segment primers, produced TCR alpha and TCR beta cDNA libraries (carrying sample barcodes and UMIs). MiXCR, run by TCRdb on the 5' RACE reads, gives a single entry per CDR3 protein. The data contain about 180,000 distinct CDR3 sequences, approximately 17% of them singletons. The CDR3 length is 16 residues. CDR1 and CDR2 (germline): MNHEY, SVGEGT. J gave up 6 bases and V 5 bases, and 12 bases lay outside the gene matches. The sequenced sample consisted of PBMCs or a T cell subset sorted from them (not recorded which). This sequence joins TRBV6-2 or TRBV6-3 and TRBJ1-1; 10 bases align to TRBD1. This clonotype was sampled from a man aged 18 to 29 who had mild COVID-19 (a few samples of this study predate the infection). Cell type and time point are not known. The CDR3 region has the DNA TGTGCCAGCAGTAAAAGTCCCGGGACAGGGGTTCCTGAAGCTTTCTTT. Translation gives CASSKSPGTGVPEAFF.